This note documents a single TCR beta chain sequence. Its cognate antigen is unknown. The repertoire was sequenced with immunoSEQ multiplex PCR; TCRdb's copy has only in-frame clones and lacks some. The sample has 46,000 or so clones; 80% are singletons. The data derive from a study of PD-1 blockade in classical Hodgkin lymphoma. In the study overall: Intravenous nivolumab at 3 mg/kg was given to patients every 2 weeks. Regarding the study as a whole: The study reported lower baseline TCR diversity in newly diagnosed patients than in healthy donors. CD4+ TCR diversity, unlike CD8+, climbed significantly by C4D1.

All patients experienced relapse after autologous stem cell transplantation, and brentuximab vedotin exposure was variable. Deletions cut 5 bases from V and 2 bases from J, with 15 bases between. CDR3 length equals 15 residues. The chain couples TRBV6-7 to TRBJ2-5, with D possibly TRBD2 on 5 matching bases. Being an ORF, TRBV6-7 has a function that is uncertain. The sequence derives from a human donor with classical Hodgkin lymphoma. The source was peripheral blood mononuclear cells (PBMCs), collected before the second cycle of nivolumab. In DNA form, the CDR3 reads TGTGCCAGCAGTACCTCCCGGGGAGCGCAAGAGACCCAGTACTTC. Protein: CASSTSRGAQETQYF.